The rows below give T cell receptor beta chains drawn from one sample of a study of chemoradiotherapy in HPV16-positive cancers. Some clones are missing from TCRdb's copy, which holds only in-frame ones; the method was immunoSEQ multiplex PCR. The sample comprises 25,000 to 40,000 clones, 80% to 90% of which are singletons, and around 3% rests with the top ten. The sequences come from blood, collected from a patient who underwent chemoradiotherapy. These receptors originate from a human donor with HPV-associated anogenital cancer. The CDR3 runs from the conserved cysteine through the conserved F or W. Each record gives: V gene, J gene, clone size, CDR3 length, D gene, CDR3 protein, CDR3 DNA. The D gene is left open where the match is weak. The size of a clone is reported for some rows only, either as once, few or many, or as a class for expanded clones.

V: TRBV9
J: TRBJ1-1
size: once
length: 14
D: TRBD1
CDR3: CASSGDRGNTEAFF
DNA: TGTGCCAGCAGCGGGGACAGGGGGAACACTGAAGCTTTCTTT

V: TRBV4-3
J: TRBJ1-2
size: NA
length: 15
D: TRBD1
CDR3: CASSQEDRGRSGYTF
DNA: TGCGCCAGCAGCCAAGAAGACAGGGGCCGTAGTGGCTACACCTTC

V: TRBV9
J: TRBJ1-1
size: NA
length: 14
D: TRBD1
CDR3: CASTQGQGNTEAFF
DNA: TGTGCCAGCACCCAGGGACAGGGGAACACTGAAGCTTTCTTT

V: TRBV30
J: TRBJ1-1
size: NA
length: 13
D: NA
CDR3: CAWSRLPNTEAFF
DNA: TGTGCCTGGAGTCGGCTCCCGAACACTGAAGCTTTCTTT

V: TRBV7-6
J: TRBJ2-1
size: NA
length: 15
D: NA
CDR3: CASSFRPEPYNEQFF
DNA: TGTGCCAGCAGCTTCCGACCCGAGCCCTACAATGAGCAGTTCTTC

V: TRBV19
J: TRBJ1-2
size: NA
length: 12
D: NA
CDR3: CASNLVGRGYTF
DNA: TGTGCCAGTAACCTCGTGGGACGAGGCTACACCTTC

V: TRBV4-3
J: TRBJ1-5
size: NA
length: 15
D: NA
CDR3: CASSQDQGRNQPQHF
DNA: TGCGCCAGCAGCCAAGATCAGGGGAGAAATCAGCCCCAGCATTTT

V: TRBV7-9
J: TRBJ2-1
size: once
length: 18
D: TRBD2
CDR3: CASSLGSAGVRAVGEQFF
DNA: TGTGCCAGCAGCTTAGGGTCGGCGGGAGTCAGGGCGGTAGGTGAGCAGTTCTTC

V: TRBV7-2
J: TRBJ2-7
size: NA
length: 16
D: TRBD2
CDR3: CASSPRTSGGEYEQYF
DNA: TGTGCCAGCAGCCCCCGGACTAGCGGGGGGGAGTACGAGCAGTACTTC

V: TRBV6-1
J: TRBJ2-7
size: medium-sized
length: 14
D: TRBD1
CDR3: CASSEGTGGYEQYF
DNA: TGTGCCAGCAGTGAAGGGACAGGGGGCTACGAGCAGTACTTC

V: TRBV19
J: TRBJ1-1
size: once
length: 14
D: NA
CDR3: CASSIGGANTEAFF
DNA: TGTGCCAGTAGTATCGGAGGGGCGAACACTGAAGCTTTCTTT

V: TRBV19
J: TRBJ1-2
size: NA
length: 15
D: TRBD1
CDR3: CASSIDAGTAWGYTF
DNA: TGTGCCAGTAGTATAGACGCCGGGACAGCATGGGGCTACACCTTC

V: TRBV7-9
J: TRBJ1-5
size: NA
length: 14
D: NA
CDR3: CASSLAKNSQPQHF
DNA: TGTGCCAGCAGCTTAGCGAAAAACAGTCAGCCCCAGCATTTT

V: TRBV6-1
J: TRBJ2-7
size: NA
length: 16
D: TRBD2
CDR3: CASSGPIAGGSYEQYF
DNA: TGTGCCAGCAGTGGCCCCATAGCGGGGGGTTCCTACGAGCAGTACTTC

V: TRBV11-3
J: TRBJ1-1
size: NA
length: 13
D: TRBD1
CDR3: CASSSPGQDEAFF
DNA: TGTGCCAGCAGCTCACCGGGACAGGATGAAGCTTTCTTT

V: TRBV5-8
J: TRBJ2-5
size: NA
length: 16
D: TRBD2
CDR3: CASSPGTSGAQETQYF
DNA: TGTGCCAGCAGCCCGGGGACTAGCGGGGCTCAAGAGACCCAGTACTTC

V: TRBV5-8
J: TRBJ1-5
size: NA
length: 17
D: NA
CDR3: CASSLGTGRGSNQPQHF
DNA: TGTGCCAGCAGCTTGGGAACAGGGCGCGGGAGCAATCAGCCCCAGCATTTT

V: TRBV10-1
J: TRBJ2-1
size: NA
length: 13
D: NA
CDR3: CASSPVGYNEQFF
DNA: TGCGCCAGCAGCCCGGTGGGGTATAATGAGCAGTTCTTC

V: TRBV7-8
J: TRBJ2-7
size: NA
length: 15
D: TRBD2
CDR3: CASSPWASGTYEQYF
DNA: TGTGCCAGCAGCCCATGGGCTAGCGGGACCTACGAGCAGTACTTC

V: TRBV5-4
J: TRBJ1-1
size: NA
length: 16
D: NA
CDR3: CASSSGTLGGDTEAFF
DNA: TGTGCCAGCAGCTCGGGGACCCTTGGTGGGGACACTGAAGCTTTCTTT

V: TRBV2
J: TRBJ1-5
size: medium-sized
length: 15
D: TRBD1
CDR3: CASSGGQTDYQPQHF
DNA: TGTGCCAGCAGTGGGGGACAGACTGACTATCAGCCCCAGCATTTT

V: TRBV19
J: TRBJ2-3
size: NA
length: 13
D: NA
CDR3: CASREQRTDTQYF
DNA: TGTGCCAGTAGGGAACAGCGCACAGATACGCAGTATTTT

V: TRBV6-5
J: TRBJ1-3
size: NA
length: 16
D: TRBD1
CDR3: CASSYSRQGAGNTIYF
DNA: TGTGCCAGCAGTTACTCGAGACAGGGGGCTGGAAACACCATATATTTT

V: TRBV5-1
J: TRBJ2-5
size: NA
length: 14
D: TRBD2
CDR3: CASSLAGVPETQYF
DNA: TGCGCCAGCAGCTTAGCGGGAGTCCCGGAGACCCAGTACTTC

V: TRBV5-4
J: TRBJ1-2
size: NA
length: 14
D: NA
CDR3: CASSLGLVDYGYTF
DNA: TGTGCCAGCAGCCTGGGCCTGGTCGACTATGGCTACACCTTC

V: TRBV7-6
J: TRBJ1-6
size: NA
length: 15
D: TRBD1
CDR3: CASSLAGQGGSPLHF
DNA: TGTGCCAGCAGCCTAGCTGGGCAGGGGGGGTCACCCCTCCACTTT

V: TRBV5-4
J: TRBJ2-7
size: NA
length: 15
D: TRBD1
CDR3: CASSLSGTGSYEQYF
DNA: TGTGCCAGCAGCCTCTCCGGGACAGGCTCCTACGAGCAGTACTTC

V: TRBV9
J: TRBJ1-1
size: NA
length: 15
D: NA
CDR3: CASSVGVRGNTEAFF
DNA: TGTGCCAGCAGCGTAGGGGTGAGGGGGAACACTGAAGCTTTCTTT

V: TRBV5-1
J: TRBJ2-1
size: NA
length: 12
D: NA
CDR3: CASSSPTSEQFF
DNA: TGCGCCAGCAGCTCCCCAACCAGTGAGCAGTTCTTC

V: TRBV27
J: TRBJ1-4
size: NA
length: 13
D: NA
CDR3: CASSLKLGEKLFF
DNA: TGTGCCAGCAGTTTAAAACTAGGGGAAAAACTGTTTTTT

V: TRBV7-3
J: TRBJ2-7
size: NA
length: 13
D: TRBD2
CDR3: CASSFSGSHEQYF
DNA: TGTGCCAGCAGCTTTAGCGGGAGTCACGAGCAGTACTTC

V: TRBV19
J: TRBJ1-5
size: NA
length: 15
D: TRBD1
CDR3: CATLPSGGINQPQHF
DNA: TGTGCCACTTTACCTTCAGGGGGGATCAATCAGCCCCAGCATTTT

V: TRBV19
J: TRBJ1-5
size: few
length: 13
D: NA
CDR3: CASIGGTYQPQHF
DNA: TGTGCCAGTATCGGAGGGACGTATCAGCCCCAGCATTTT

V: TRBV2
J: TRBJ1-3
size: NA
length: 14
D: TRBD1
CDR3: CASSVQGAGNTIYF
DNA: TGTGCCAGCAGCGTACAGGGGGCTGGAAACACCATATATTTT

V: TRBV5-1
J: TRBJ2-2
size: NA
length: 15
D: TRBD1
CDR3: CASSLGQGVTGELFF
DNA: TGCGCCAGCAGCTTGGGACAGGGAGTAACCGGGGAGCTGTTTTTT

V: TRBV3-2
J: TRBJ2-1
size: NA
length: 9
D: NA
CDR3: CASSQRAFF
DNA: TGTGCCAGCTCACAAAGAGCGTTCTTC

V: TRBV5-1
J: TRBJ2-5
size: few
length: 13
D: NA
CDR3: CASSSGQQETQYF
DNA: TGCGCCAGCAGCTCCGGACAGCAAGAGACCCAGTACTTC

V: TRBV7-2
J: TRBJ1-2
size: NA
length: 14
D: NA
CDR3: CASSSVQGSYGYTF
DNA: TGTGCCAGCAGCTCCGTACAGGGCAGCTATGGCTACACCTTC

V: TRBV7-2
J: TRBJ2-3
size: NA
length: 14
D: NA
CDR3: CASSPRMSTDTQYF
DNA: TGTGCCAGCAGCCCTAGAATGAGTACAGATACGCAGTATTTT

V: TRBV19
J: TRBJ1-2
size: NA
length: 12
D: NA
CDR3: CASSMLGNGYTF
DNA: TGTGCCAGTAGTATGTTGGGAAATGGCTACACCTTC

V: TRBV5-8
J: TRBJ1-5
size: NA
length: 17
D: TRBD1
CDR3: CASSLAVGTGNNQPQHF
DNA: TGTGCCAGCAGCTTGGCCGTAGGGACAGGAAACAATCAGCCCCAGCATTTT

V: TRBV5-8
J: TRBJ1-3
size: NA
length: 14
D: NA
CDR3: CASSFQGAGNTIYF
DNA: TGTGCCAGCAGCTTCCAGGGAGCTGGAAACACCATATATTTT

V: TRBV5-6
J: TRBJ2-7
size: NA
length: 12
D: NA
CDR3: CASSFGDNEQYF
DNA: TGTGCCAGCAGCTTTGGCGACAACGAGCAGTACTTC

V: TRBV7-2
J: TRBJ2-3
size: NA
length: 16
D: TRBD2
CDR3: CASSPSSGRAADTQYF
DNA: TGTGCCAGCAGCCCGTCTAGCGGGAGGGCGGCAGATACGCAGTATTTT

V: TRBV9
J: TRBJ2-1
size: few
length: 17
D: TRBD2
CDR3: CASSVGLAGSSYNEQFF
DNA: TGTGCCAGCAGCGTAGGCCTAGCGGGCTCCTCCTACAATGAGCAGTTCTTC